This is a list of T cell receptor beta chains from one sample in a study of CD8+ T cells in alopecia areata. Only in-frame clones appear in the TCRdb table, and some are missing; sequencing was by immunoSEQ multiplex PCR. The sample yields around 130,000 clones, around 50% seen once. Material: CD4+ T cells sorted from blood, obtained at week 0. Receptor source: a human donor with alopecia areata. Each CDR3 is given with its conserved first and last residue. A D gene is named only where the DNA matches it firmly. Size values are once, few and many counts, or a class for expanded clones, and some rows have none.

J gene: TRBJ1-2
clone size: -
V gene: TRBV19
D gene: -
CDR3 DNA: TGTGCCAGTAGTAACCGGGAAGACTATGGCTACACCTTC
CDR3 protein: CASSNREDYGYTF

J gene: TRBJ2-5
clone size: -
V gene: TRBV27
D gene: TRBD1
CDR3 DNA: TGTGCCAGCAGCCCCGGGACAGGGGGACCAGAGACCCAGTACTTC
CDR3 protein: CASSPGTGGPETQYF

J gene: TRBJ1-2
clone size: -
V gene: TRBV7-2
D gene: TRBD1
CDR3 DNA: TGTGCCAGCAGCTTACAGGGGGGACACTATGGCTACACCTTC
CDR3 protein: CASSLQGGHYGYTF

J gene: TRBJ2-2
clone size: -
V gene: TRBV7-9
D gene: -
CDR3 DNA: TGTGCCAGCAGCTTCCTCCCCGCCGGGGAGCTGTTTTTT
CDR3 protein: CASSFLPAGELFF

J gene: TRBJ2-5
clone size: -
V gene: TRBV6-5
D gene: -
CDR3 DNA: TGTGCCAGCAGTGAAGCCGGTCGAGATACCCAGTACTTC
CDR3 protein: CASSEAGRDTQYF

J gene: TRBJ2-3
clone size: few
V gene: TRBV28
D gene: -
CDR3 DNA: TGTGCCAGCAGCCGCCCCGGAGCAAGTACAGATACGCAGTATTTT
CDR3 protein: CASSRPGASTDTQYF

J gene: TRBJ2-3
clone size: -
V gene: TRBV5-6
D gene: TRBD2
CDR3 DNA: TGTGCCAGCAGCTTCAATTTCCGGGGGGGCGATACGCAGTATTTT
CDR3 protein: CASSFNFRGGDTQYF

J gene: TRBJ1-6
clone size: few
V gene: TRBV4-3
D gene: -
CDR3 DNA: TGCGCCAGCAGCCAAGGTCTCGCGGGCGCCTATAATTCACCCCTCCACTTT
CDR3 protein: CASSQGLAGAYNSPLHF

J gene: TRBJ2-7
clone size: -
V gene: TRBV4-3
D gene: -
CDR3 DNA: TGCGCCAGCAGCCAATCCTTTACCCGAGGGTCTTCCTACGAGCAGTACTTC
CDR3 protein: CASSQSFTRGSSYEQYF

J gene: TRBJ2-7
clone size: -
V gene: TRBV4-3
D gene: -
CDR3 DNA: TGCGCCAGCAGCCAAGCTCAGGGGGGAGGCTACGAGCAGTACTTC
CDR3 protein: CASSQAQGGGYEQYF

J gene: TRBJ1-2
clone size: -
V gene: TRBV30
D gene: -
CDR3 DNA: TGTGCCTGGAGTCATCCCTCCCATTCATTCCCACCCTATGGCTACACCTTC
CDR3 protein: CAWSHPSHSFPPYGYTF

J gene: TRBJ2-5
clone size: few
V gene: TRBV6-6
D gene: TRBD1
CDR3 DNA: TGTGCCAGCAGCGAAAACAGGGGGCCCGGGGAGACCCAGTACTTC
CDR3 protein: CASSENRGPGETQYF

J gene: TRBJ2-3
clone size: -
V gene: TRBV6-5
D gene: TRBD2
CDR3 DNA: TGTGCCAGCAGACCACTAGCGGCACGCACAGATACGCAGTATTTT
CDR3 protein: CASRPLAARTDTQYF